This T cell receptor (beta chain) originates from a study of cytomegalovirus exposure and HLA in healthy donors. Study-level results: Three CMV-associated chains were confirmed in vitro to be specific for CMV antigens. Most TCR sequences were seen very rarely across donors, but some public TCRs occurred in many. The tendency of first-cohort TCR clusters to co-occur in the 100 to 150 validation repertoires emerged from a later analysis. It was 160 or so TCR beta chains that were listed as cytomegalovirus-associated.

Method: immunoSEQ multiplex PCR; TCRdb's copy keeps in-frame clones and lacks some. The sample shows roughly 330,000 clones, about nine tenths of them seen only once. The germline V gene encodes CDR1 MNHEY and CDR2 SMNVEV (reference sequence). V lost 5 bases to trimming and J lost 7 bases; unmatched junction nucleotides: 8. The CDR3 covers 15 residues. Concerning this clone: Its antigen is as yet unknown.

The sequence came from a woman in her 30s in good health and CMV-seropositive. Specimen: PBMCs. The rearrangement joins TRBV27 to TRBJ2-2, with TRBD2 matching over 9 bases. CDR3: CASSPSGKVSGELFF. The CDR3 DNA reads as TGTGCCAGCAGTCCTAGCGGGAAGGTTAGCGGGGAGCTGTTTTTT.